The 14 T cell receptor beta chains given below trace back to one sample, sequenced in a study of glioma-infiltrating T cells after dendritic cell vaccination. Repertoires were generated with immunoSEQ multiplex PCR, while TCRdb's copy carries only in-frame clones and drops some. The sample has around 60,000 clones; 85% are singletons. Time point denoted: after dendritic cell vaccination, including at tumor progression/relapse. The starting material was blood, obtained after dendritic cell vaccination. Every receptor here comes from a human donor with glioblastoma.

CDR3 nucleotide sequence: TGTGCCAGCAGCTTGTCGCCACTACACACAGATACGCAGTATTTT. Its protein product is CASSLSPLHTDTQYF. The chain combines TRBV5-4 with TRBJ2-3; D remains unclear. V was clipped by 1 base and J by 2 bases, with 11 bases between them. This CDR3 is 15 amino acids long. Germline CDR1 SGHNT, CDR2 YYREEE (reference sequence).

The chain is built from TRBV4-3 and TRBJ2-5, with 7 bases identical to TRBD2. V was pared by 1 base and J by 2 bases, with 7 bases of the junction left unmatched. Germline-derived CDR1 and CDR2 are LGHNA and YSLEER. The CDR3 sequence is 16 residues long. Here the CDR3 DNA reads TGCGCCAGCAGCCAAGGTCTGGGAGGGTTACAAGAGACCCAGTACTTC. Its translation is CASSQGLGGLQETQYF.

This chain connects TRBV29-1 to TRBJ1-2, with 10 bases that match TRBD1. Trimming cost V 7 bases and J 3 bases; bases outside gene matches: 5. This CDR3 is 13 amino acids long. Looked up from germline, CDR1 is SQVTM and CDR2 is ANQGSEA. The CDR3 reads CSDRTGGYYGYTF. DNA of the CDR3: TGCAGCGACAGGACAGGGGGGTACTATGGCTACACCTTC. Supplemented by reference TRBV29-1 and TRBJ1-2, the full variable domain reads SAVISQKPSRDICQRGTSLTIQCQVDSQVTMMFWYRQQPGQSLTLIATANQGSEATYESGFVIDKFPISRPNLTFSTLTVSNMSPEDSSIYLCSDRTGGYYGYTFGSGTRLTVV.

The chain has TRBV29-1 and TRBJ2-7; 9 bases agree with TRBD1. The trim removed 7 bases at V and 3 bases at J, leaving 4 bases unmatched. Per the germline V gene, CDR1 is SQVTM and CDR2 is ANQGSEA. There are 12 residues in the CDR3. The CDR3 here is CSAGTGHYEQYF. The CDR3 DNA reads TGCAGCGCTGGGACAGGGCACTACGAGCAGTACTTC.

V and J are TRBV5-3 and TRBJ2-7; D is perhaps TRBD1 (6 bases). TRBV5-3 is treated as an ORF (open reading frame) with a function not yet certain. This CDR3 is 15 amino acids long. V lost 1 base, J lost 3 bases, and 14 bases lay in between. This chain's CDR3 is CARSLRWGPGYEQYF. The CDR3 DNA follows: TGTGCCAGAAGCTTGCGATGGGGGCCGGGCTACGAGCAGTACTTC.

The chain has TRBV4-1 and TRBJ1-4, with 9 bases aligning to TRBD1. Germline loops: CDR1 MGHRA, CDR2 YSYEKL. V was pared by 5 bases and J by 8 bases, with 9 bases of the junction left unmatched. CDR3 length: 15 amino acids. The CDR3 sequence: CASSVRDRAGEKLFF. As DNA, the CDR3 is TGCGCCAGCAGCGTCCGGGACAGGGCGGGAGAAAAACTGTTTTTT.

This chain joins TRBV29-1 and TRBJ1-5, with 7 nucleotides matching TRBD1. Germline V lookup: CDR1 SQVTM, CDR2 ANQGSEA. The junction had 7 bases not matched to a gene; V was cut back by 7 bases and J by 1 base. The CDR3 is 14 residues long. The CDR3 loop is CSASDRESNQPQHF. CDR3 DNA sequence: TGCAGCGCCTCCGACAGGGAGAGCAATCAGCCCCAGCATTTT.

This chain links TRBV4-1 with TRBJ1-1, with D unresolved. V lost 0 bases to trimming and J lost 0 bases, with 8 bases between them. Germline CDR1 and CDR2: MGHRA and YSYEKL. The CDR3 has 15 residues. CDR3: CASSQDNPVNTEAFF. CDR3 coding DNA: TGCGCCAGCAGCCAAGATAATCCTGTGAACACTGAAGCTTTCTTT.

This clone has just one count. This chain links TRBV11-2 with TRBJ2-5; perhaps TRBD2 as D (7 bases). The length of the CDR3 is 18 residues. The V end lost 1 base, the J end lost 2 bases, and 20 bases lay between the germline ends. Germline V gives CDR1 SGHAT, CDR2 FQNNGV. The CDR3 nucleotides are TGTGCCAGCAGCTTAGGATATGTGGGGGGGCCGCATCAAGAGACCCAGTACTTC. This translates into CASSLGYVGGPHQETQYF. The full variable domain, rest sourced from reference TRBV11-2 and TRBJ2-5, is EAGVAQSPRYKIIEKRQSVAFWCNPISGHATLYWYQQILGQGPKLLIQFQNNGVVDDSQLPKDRFSAERLKGVDSTLKIQPAKLEDSAVYLCASSLGYVGGPHQETQYFGPGTRLLVL.

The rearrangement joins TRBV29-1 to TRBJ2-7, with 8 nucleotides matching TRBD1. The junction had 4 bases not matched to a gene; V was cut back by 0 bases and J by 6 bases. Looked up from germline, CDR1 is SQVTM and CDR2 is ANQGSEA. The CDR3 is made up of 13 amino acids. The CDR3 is CSVEDQQGGEQYF. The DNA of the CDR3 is TGCAGCGTTGAAGACCAACAGGGGGGCGAGCAGTACTTC.

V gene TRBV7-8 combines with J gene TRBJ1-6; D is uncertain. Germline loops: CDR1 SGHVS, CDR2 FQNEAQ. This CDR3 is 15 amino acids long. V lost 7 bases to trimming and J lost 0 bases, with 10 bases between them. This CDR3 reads CASTFESSYNSPLHF. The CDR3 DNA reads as TGTGCCAGCACATTTGAGAGCTCCTATAATTCACCCCTCCACTTT.

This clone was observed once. For the CDR3, the DNA is TGTGCCAGCAGTTACTCTCGGACAGGGAATGGGCAGTACTTC. Amino acids: CASSYSRTGNGQYF. This chain joins TRBV6-5 and TRBJ2-7; 8 bases line up with TRBD1. The CDR3 is 14 amino acids. Per the germline V gene, CDR1 is MNHEY and CDR2 is SVGAGI. V was clipped by 0 bases and J by 9 bases; unmatched bases: 7.

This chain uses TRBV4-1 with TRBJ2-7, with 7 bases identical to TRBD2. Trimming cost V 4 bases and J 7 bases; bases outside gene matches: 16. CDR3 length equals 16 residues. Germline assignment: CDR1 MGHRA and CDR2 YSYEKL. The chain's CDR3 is CASSRGLLRPAREQYF. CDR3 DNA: TGCGCCAGCAGCCGGGGACTACTAAGACCTGCGAGAGAGCAGTACTTC.

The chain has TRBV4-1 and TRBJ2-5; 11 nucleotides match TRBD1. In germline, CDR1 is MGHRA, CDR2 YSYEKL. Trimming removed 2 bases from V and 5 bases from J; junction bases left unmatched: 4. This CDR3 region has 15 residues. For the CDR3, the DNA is TGCGCCAGCAGCCAAAGGACAGGGGGCGCCGAGACCCAGTACTTC. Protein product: CASSQRTGGAETQYF.